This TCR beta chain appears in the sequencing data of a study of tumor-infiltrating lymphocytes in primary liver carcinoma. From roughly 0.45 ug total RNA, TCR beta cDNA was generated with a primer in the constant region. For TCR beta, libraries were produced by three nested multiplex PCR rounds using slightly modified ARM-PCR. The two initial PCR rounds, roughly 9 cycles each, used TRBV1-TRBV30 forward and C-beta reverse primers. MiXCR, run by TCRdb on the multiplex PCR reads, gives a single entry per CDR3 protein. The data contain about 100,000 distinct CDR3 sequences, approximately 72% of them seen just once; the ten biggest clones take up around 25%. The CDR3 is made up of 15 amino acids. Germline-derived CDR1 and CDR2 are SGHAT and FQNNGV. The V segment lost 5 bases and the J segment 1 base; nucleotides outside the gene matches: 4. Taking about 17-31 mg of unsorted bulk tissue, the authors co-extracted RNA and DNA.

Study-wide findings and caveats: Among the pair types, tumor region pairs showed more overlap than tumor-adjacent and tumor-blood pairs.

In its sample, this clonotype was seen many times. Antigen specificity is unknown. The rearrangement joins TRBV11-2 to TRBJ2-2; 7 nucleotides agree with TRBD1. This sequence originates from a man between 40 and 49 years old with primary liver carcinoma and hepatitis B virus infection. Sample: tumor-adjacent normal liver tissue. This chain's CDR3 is CASSRGGLNTGELFF. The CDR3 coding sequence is TGTGCCAGCAGCCGAGGGGGCTTGAACACCGGGGAGCTGTTTTTT. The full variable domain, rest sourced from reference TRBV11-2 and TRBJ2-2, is EAGVAQSPRYKIIEKRQSVAFWCNPISGHATLYWYQQILGQGPKLLIQFQNNGVVDDSQLPKDRFSAERLKGVDSTLKIQPAKLEDSAVYLCASSRGGLNTGELFFGEGSRLTVL.